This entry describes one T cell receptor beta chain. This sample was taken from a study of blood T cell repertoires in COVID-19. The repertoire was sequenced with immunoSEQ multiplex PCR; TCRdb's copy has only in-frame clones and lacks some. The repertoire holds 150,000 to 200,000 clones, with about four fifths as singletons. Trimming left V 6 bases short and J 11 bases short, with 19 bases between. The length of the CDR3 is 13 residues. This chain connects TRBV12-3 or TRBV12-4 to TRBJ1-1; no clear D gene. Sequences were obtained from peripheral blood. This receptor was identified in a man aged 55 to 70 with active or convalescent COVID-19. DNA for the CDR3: TGTGCCAGCAGCCTGACGAGCGGGATAGATGCTTTCTTT. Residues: CASSLTSGIDAFF.